The 25 T cell receptor beta chains below all came from one sample that was sequenced in a study of response to subunit inactivated influenza vaccine. TCRdb re-analysed the RT-PCR reads in MiXCR, keeping a single row per CDR3 protein. The table shows around 530,000 distinct CDR3 sequences, with 12% occurring only once. The material was PBMCs from blood, obtained on the day of vaccination. These receptors originate from a man between 50 and 59 years old who received an inactivated influenza vaccine.

This clonotype appeared a few times. The chain employs TRBV14 and TRBJ2-1; maybe TRBD2 (6 bases). CDR1 and CDR2 from the germline V gene are SGHDN and FVKESK. V was cut by 1 base and J by 1 base, with 11 bases left in between. This CDR3 is 16 amino acids long. The CDR3 nucleotides are TGTGCCAGCAGCCAAGTTTTGGGGGGATCCTACAATGAGCAGTTCTTC. This sequence encodes CASSQVLGGSYNEQFF.

This clonotype was counted ten times or more. This rearrangement joins TRBV20-1 to TRBJ2-3; the D gene is possibly TRBD2 (6 bases). Germline CDR1 DFQATT, CDR2 SNEGSKA (reference sequence). CDR3 length: 16 residues. Trimming took 0 bases from V and 3 from J, leaving 16 bases between them. The CDR3 sequence: CSARDWAGPGTDTQYF. CDR3 nucleotide sequence: TGCAGTGCTAGAGATTGGGCGGGGCCCGGGACAGATACGCAGTATTTT.

This clonotype came up many times. The gene calls are TRBV9 and TRBJ2-7; a possible D gene is TRBD1 (6 bases). CDR1 is SGDLS and CDR2 is YYNGEE in the germline V gene. CDR3 length equals 14 residues. The V gene lost 0 bases and the J gene lost 4 bases, with 11 bases spanning the gap. CDR3 nucleotides: TGTGCCAGCAGCGTAGGGGACAAAGATTACGAGCAGTACTTC. It specifies CASSVGDKDYEQYF.

This clonotype was seen more than once but under ten times. The V call is TRBV29-1, the J call TRBJ2-5; no clear D gene. Germline V gene lookup returns CDR1 SQVTM and CDR2 ANQGSEA. V was cut by 3 bases and J by 0 bases, with 5 bases left in between. There are 12 residues in the CDR3. In nucleotides, the CDR3 is TGCAGCGTTGACTACTACCAAGAGACCCAGTACTTC. It translates to CSVDYYQETQYF.

This chain uses TRBV10-3 with TRBJ2-3; the D call may be TRBD1 or TRBD2 (5 bases each). The germline gives CDR1 ENHRY, CDR2 SYGVKD. V was shortened by 1 base and J by 2 bases, with 7 bases between the two germline ends. This CDR3 spans 14 amino acids. CDR3 sequence reads: CAISEFGTTDTQYF. The DNA for the CDR3 is TGTGCCATCAGTGAGTTCGGGACCACAGATACGCAGTATTTT.

This clonotype has a handful of counts. This chain joins TRBV7-8 and TRBJ2-2, with no clear D. The V and J ends lost 6 bases and 0 bases respectively, with 11 bases between them. CDR1 SGHVS and CDR2 FQNEAQ come from the germline V gene. The CDR3 is 15 amino acids. CDR3 in DNA: TGTGCCAGCAGACAAAAACACACGAACACCGGGGAGCTGTTTTTT. Its protein product is CASRQKHTNTGELFF.

The rearrangement uses TRBV20-1 and TRBJ2-7, with TRBD2 matching 7 bases. The V gene end was trimmed by 1 base and the J gene end by 2 bases; junction bases not matched to a gene: 8. This CDR3 has 15 amino acids. Germline values: CDR1 DFQATT, CDR2 SNEGSKA (reference sequence). The CDR3 region is CSARGQSGTAYEQYF. For the CDR3, the DNA is TGCAGTGCTAGAGGGCAGAGCGGGACCGCCTACGAGCAGTACTTC.

The chain employs TRBV7-3 and TRBJ2-5, with 10 bases fitting TRBD2. Germline CDR1 SGHTA, CDR2 FQGTGA. V gave up 2 bases and J gave up 7 bases; unmatched junction bases: 4. This CDR3 has 14 amino acids. CDR3 sequence (DNA): TGTGCCAGCAGCTTATCTAGCGGGAGTTTGACCCAGTACTTC. Protein: CASSLSSGSLTQYF.

This clonotype was found a few times. The chain combines TRBV7-3 with TRBJ1-1; 11 bases are shared with TRBD1. V lost 4 bases and J lost 5; bases outside the gene matches: 6. The CDR3 totals 15 residues. Germline lookup yields CDR1 SGHTA and CDR2 FQGTGA. The CDR3 region is CASSSGGQGGTEAFF. Written as DNA, the CDR3 is TGTGCCAGCAGCTCAGGGGGACAGGGGGGAACTGAAGCTTTCTTT.

The J gene is TRBJ1-5, the V gene TRBV5-1; perhaps TRBD1 as D (6 bases). V lost 0 bases and J lost 6, with 10 bases in between. This CDR3 has 14 amino acids. Germline V gene lookup returns CDR1 SGHRS and CDR2 YFSETQ. The chain's CDR3 is CASSLVGGSQPQHF. The CDR3 bases are TGCGCCAGCAGCTTGGTAGGGGGTAGTCAGCCCCAGCATTTT.

This clonotype was seen ten or more times. The chain links TRBV12-3 or TRBV12-4 to TRBJ1-4; D perhaps matches TRBD1 (6 bases). Between the trimmed V and J ends, which lost 8 bases and 1 base, there was a span of 14 bases. CDR3 length: 15 amino acids. The DNA for the CDR3 is TGTGCCAGCGGGGGCGGGGTGATAACTAATGAAAAACTGTTTTTT. Its protein product is CASGGGVITNEKLFF.

This sequence joins TRBV7-2 and TRBJ2-2; D not resolved. The CDR3 extends over 15 amino acids. Germline CDR1 and CDR2: SGHTA and FQGNSA. V lost 7 bases and J lost 1, with 13 bases in between. The CDR3 DNA is TGTGCCAGCACACCACAGTGGGGGAACACCGGGGAGCTGTTTTTT. Its translation: CASTPQWGNTGELFF.

This clonotype has more than one count but fewer than ten. J is TRBJ2-5 and V is TRBV10-1; D possibly matches TRBD1 or TRBD2 (5 bases each). The length of the CDR3 is 14 residues. V was trimmed by 3 bases and J by 2 bases, leaving 10 bases between them. Germline CDR1 reads WNHNN; CDR2 reads SYGVQD (reference sequence). In DNA, the CDR3 is TGCGCCAGCAGTGAACGGGACGGACAAGAGACCCAGTACTTC. Protein sequence: CASSERDGQETQYF.

The chain uses TRBV19 and TRBJ1-1; D unclear. The CDR3 totals 12 residues. Germline V gene data show CDR1 as LNHDA and CDR2 as SQIVND (reference sequence). Trimming cost V 8 bases and J 5 bases, with 12 bases left between them. The CDR3 spells CASGPRGTEAFF. In DNA, the CDR3 is TGTGCCAGTGGCCCGAGAGGTACTGAAGCTTTCTTT.

The chain's CDR3 is CASSPRGWRTEAFF. CDR3 nucleotide sequence: TGTGCCAGCAGCCCCAGGGGGTGGAGAACTGAAGCTTTCTTT. The gene calls are TRBV11-2 and TRBJ1-1, with 7 nucleotides matching TRBD1. Trimming at V came to 5 bases and at J to 5 bases, leaving 8 bases not matched to a gene. From germline, CDR1 is SGHAT and CDR2 FQNNGV. This CDR3 spans 14 amino acids.

This clonotype was seen a handful of times. The rearrangement uses TRBV29-1 and TRBJ2-7; TRBD1 aligns across 11 bases. This CDR3 has 16 residues. J lost 1 base, V lost 1 base, and 6 bases had no gene match. In germline, CDR1 is SQVTM, CDR2 ANQGSEA. CDR3 loop: CSVEGPGTGGSYEQYF. CDR3 DNA: TGCAGCGTTGAAGGCCCCGGGACAGGGGGGTCCTACGAGCAGTACTTC.

This clonotype has only one observation. This rearrangement joins TRBV20-1 to TRBJ2-7, with 12 bases aligning to TRBD2. Germline V CDR1 and CDR2: DFQATT, SNEGSKA (reference sequence). This CDR3 spans 16 amino acids. V dropped 0 bases and J dropped 12; count of bases not matched to a gene: 15. CDR3 protein: CSARDDLLAGGRILYF. Here the CDR3 DNA reads TGCAGTGCTAGAGATGACCTTCTAGCGGGAGGGCGAATCCTGTACTTC.

This clonotype was counted ten times or more. The chain joins TRBV29-1 to TRBJ2-3; TRBD2 is a possible D gene (6 bases). V gave up 4 bases and J gave up 1 base, with 15 bases separating them. The germline V gene encodes CDR1 SQVTM and CDR2 ANQGSEA. The CDR3 runs to 15 residues. The CDR3 is CSVVSGGVGTDTQYF. The CDR3 nucleotides are TGCAGCGTTGTTTCCGGGGGAGTGGGCACAGATACGCAGTATTTT.

There are a few counts of this clonotype. This sequence joins TRBV12-3 or TRBV12-4 and TRBJ2-7; 12 nucleotides agree with TRBD1. The CDR3 contains 14 residues. V trimming: 10 bases; J trimming: 4 bases; junction bases outside the gene matches: 8. The CDR3 coding sequence is TGTGCCACGTCACCGGGACAGGGGGCTTACGAGCAGTACTTC. This gives the protein CATSPGQGAYEQYF.

This clonotype has a handful of counts. One end of the junction varies from germline; a read error may be responsible. V usage is TRBV6-1 and J usage is TRBJ1-1, with D possibly matching TRBD1 (5 bases). This CDR3 region has 14 residues. Germline CDR1 reads MNHNS; CDR2 reads SASEGT. This CDR3 reads CASSAGLWNAEAFF. The CDR3 coding sequence is TGTGCCAGCAGCGCGGGACTCTGGAACGCTGAAGCTTTCTTT.

The sample holds a few counts of this clonotype. This chain links TRBV21-1 with TRBJ2-7; TRBD1, the D gene given by the table, was not confirmed from the DNA. TRBV21-1 is tagged as a pseudogene. The CDR3 covers 15 residues. Here the CDR3 reads CASSKQSGSGNEQYF. CDR3 coding DNA: TGTGCCAGCAGCAAACAGTCAGGGTCCGGTAACGAGCAGTACTTC.

The sample holds many counts of this clonotype. This chain connects TRBV5-6 to TRBJ2-1; D call uncertain. Germline CDR1 and CDR2: SGHDT and YYEEEE. This CDR3 is 16 amino acids long. V was pared by 2 bases and J by 5 bases, with 17 bases between. The CDR3 coding sequence is TGTGCCAGCAGCTTATTGGGTGTATCCGTCGACAATGAGCAGTTCTTC. Translating it yields CASSLLGVSVDNEQFF.

Many counts were recorded for this clonotype. This rearrangement joins TRBV7-9 to TRBJ2-4; 7 bases are a match to TRBD1. The length of the CDR3 is 17 residues. V lost 1 base to trimming and J lost 6 bases; unmatched junction nucleotides: 12. Germline V gene sequence: CDR1 SEHNR, CDR2 FQNEAQ (reference sequence). CDR3 nucleotide sequence: TGTGCCAGCAGCTTAGTAGGGGCCGGGACAGATACAAACATTCAGTACTTC. This gives the protein CASSLVGAGTDTNIQYF.

This chain connects TRBV27 to TRBJ1-6; D is perhaps TRBD1 (6 bases). V lost 5 bases to trimming and J lost 10 bases, with 12 bases between them. This CDR3 comprises 13 residues. Germline-derived CDR1 and CDR2 are MNHEY and SMNVEV (reference sequence). CDR3: CASSGYRDSPLHF. The CDR3 nucleotides are TGTGCCAGCAGTGGGTACAGGGACTCACCCCTCCACTTT.

This clonotype was seen many times. This chain links TRBV5-1 with TRBJ2-7; possible D gene TRBD1, 6 bases. Per the germline V gene, CDR1 is SGHRS and CDR2 is YFSETQ. CDR3 size: 14 residues. Trimming took off 3 bases at V and 2 bases at J, with 12 bases between the two ends. The CDR3 protein is CASSSGTPTYEQYF. CDR3 sequence (DNA): TGCGCCAGCAGCTCCGGGACACCCACCTACGAGCAGTACTTC.